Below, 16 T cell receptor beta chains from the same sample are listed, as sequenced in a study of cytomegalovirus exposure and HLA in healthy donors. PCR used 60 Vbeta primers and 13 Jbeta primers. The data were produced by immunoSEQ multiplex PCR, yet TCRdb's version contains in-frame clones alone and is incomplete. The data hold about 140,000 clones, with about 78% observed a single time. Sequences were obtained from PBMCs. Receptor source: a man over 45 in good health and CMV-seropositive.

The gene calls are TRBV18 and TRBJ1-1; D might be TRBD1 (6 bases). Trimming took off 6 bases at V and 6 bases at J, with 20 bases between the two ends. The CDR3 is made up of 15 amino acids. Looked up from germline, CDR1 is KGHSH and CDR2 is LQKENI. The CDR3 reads CASSPLSTGSSEAFF. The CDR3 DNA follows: TGTGCCAGCTCCCCTCTGTCTACAGGGTCTTCTGAAGCTTTCTTT.

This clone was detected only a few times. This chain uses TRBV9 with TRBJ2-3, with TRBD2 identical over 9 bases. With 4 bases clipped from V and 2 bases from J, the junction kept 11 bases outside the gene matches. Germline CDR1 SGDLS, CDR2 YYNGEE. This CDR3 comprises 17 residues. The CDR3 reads CASSKLTGTSPTDTQYF. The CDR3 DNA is TGTGCCAGCAGCAAGCTCACCGGGACTAGCCCCACAGATACGCAGTATTTT.

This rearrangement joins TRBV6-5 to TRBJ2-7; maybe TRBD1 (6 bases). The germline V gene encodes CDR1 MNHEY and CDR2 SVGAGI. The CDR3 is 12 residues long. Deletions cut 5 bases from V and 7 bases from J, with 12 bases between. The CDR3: CASSKQGREQYF. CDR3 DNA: TGTGCCAGCAGTAAACAGGGCAGGGAGCAGTACTTC.

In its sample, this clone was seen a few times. The CDR3 nucleotides are TGTGCCAGCAGTTTACAGGCACCGGCAACTAATGAAAAACTGTTTTTT. The encoded protein is CASSLQAPATNEKLFF. This chain connects TRBV28 to TRBJ1-4; the D is unclear. Trimming cost V 2 bases and J 0 bases, with 10 bases left between them. Germline V gene data show CDR1 as MDHEN and CDR2 as SYDVKM. The CDR3 is 16 residues long.

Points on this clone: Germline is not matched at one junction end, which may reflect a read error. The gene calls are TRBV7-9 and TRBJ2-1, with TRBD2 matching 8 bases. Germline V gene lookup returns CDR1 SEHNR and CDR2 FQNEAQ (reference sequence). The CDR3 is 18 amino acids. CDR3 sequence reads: CSSSLPPRLAGSNNEQFF. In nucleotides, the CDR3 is TGTTCCAGCAGCTTACCCCCTCGGCTAGCGGGTTCCAACAATGAGCAGTTCTTC. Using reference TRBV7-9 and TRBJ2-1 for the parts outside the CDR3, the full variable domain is DTGVSQNPRHKITKRGQNVTFRCDPISEHNRLYWYRQTLGQGPEFLTYFQNEAQLEKSRLLSDRFSAERPKGSFSTLEIQRTEQGDSAMYLCSSSLPPRLAGSNNEQFFGPGTRLTVL.

As DNA, the CDR3 is TGCGCCAGCAGCCAGGCTTATCTTGCCGCTTATGGCTACACCTTC. Translation: CASSQAYLAAYGYTF. The chain is built from TRBV4-1 and TRBJ1-2, with D unresolved. The CDR3 covers 15 residues. In germline, CDR1 is MGHRA, CDR2 YSYEKL. Trimming took off 3 bases at V and 5 bases at J, with 16 bases between the two ends.

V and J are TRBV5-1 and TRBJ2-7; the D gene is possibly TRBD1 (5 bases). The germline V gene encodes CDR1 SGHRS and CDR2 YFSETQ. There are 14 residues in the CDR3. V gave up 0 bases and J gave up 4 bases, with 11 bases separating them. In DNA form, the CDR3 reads TGCGCCAGCAGCTTGGATAGACAGACTTACGAGCAGTACTTC. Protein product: CASSLDRQTYEQYF.

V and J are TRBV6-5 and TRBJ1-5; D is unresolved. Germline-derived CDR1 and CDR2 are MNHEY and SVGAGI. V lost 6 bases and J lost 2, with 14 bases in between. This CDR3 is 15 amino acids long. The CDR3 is CASSSRAAGNQPQHF. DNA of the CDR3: TGTGCCAGCAGCTCCCGTGCCGCGGGCAATCAGCCCCAGCATTTT.

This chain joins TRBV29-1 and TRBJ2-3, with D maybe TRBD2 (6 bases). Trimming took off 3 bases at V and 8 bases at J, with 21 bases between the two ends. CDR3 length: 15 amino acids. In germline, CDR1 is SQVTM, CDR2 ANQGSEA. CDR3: CSVDSVGGKKGTQYF. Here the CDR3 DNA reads TGCAGCGTTGATTCGGTGGGGGGAAAGAAAGGTACGCAGTATTTT.

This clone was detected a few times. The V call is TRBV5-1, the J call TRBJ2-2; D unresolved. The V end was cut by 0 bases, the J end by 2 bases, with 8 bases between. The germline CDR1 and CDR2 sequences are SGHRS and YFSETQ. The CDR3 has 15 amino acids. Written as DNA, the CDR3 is TGCGCCAGCAGCTTGGGGGCTACCAACACCGGGGAGCTGTTTTTT. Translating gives CASSLGATNTGELFF.

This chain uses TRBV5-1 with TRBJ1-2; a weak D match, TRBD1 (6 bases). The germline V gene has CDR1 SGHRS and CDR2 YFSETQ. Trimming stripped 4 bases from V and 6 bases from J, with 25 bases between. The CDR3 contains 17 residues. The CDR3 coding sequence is TGCGCCAGCAGCCCGGACACACAGGGATCCTTTTGGGATGGCTACACCTTC. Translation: CASSPDTQGSFWDGYTF. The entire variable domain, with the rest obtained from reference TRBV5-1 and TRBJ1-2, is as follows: KAGVTQTPRYLIKTRGQQVTLSCSPISGHRSVSWYQQTPGQGLQFLFEYFSETQRNKGNFPGRFSGRQFSNSRSEMNVSTLELGDSALYLCASSPDTQGSFWDGYTFGSGTRLTVV.

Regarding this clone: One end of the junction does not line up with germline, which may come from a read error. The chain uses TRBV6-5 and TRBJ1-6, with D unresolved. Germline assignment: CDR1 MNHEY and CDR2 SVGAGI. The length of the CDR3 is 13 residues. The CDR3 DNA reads TGTGCCACAACTGACAACCATAATCCACCCCTCCACTTT. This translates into CATTDNHNPPLHF.

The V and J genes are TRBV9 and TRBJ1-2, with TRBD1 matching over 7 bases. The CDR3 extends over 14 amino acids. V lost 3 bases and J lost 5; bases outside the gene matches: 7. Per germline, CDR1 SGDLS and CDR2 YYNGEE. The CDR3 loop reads CASSARQGGYGYTF. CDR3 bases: TGTGCCAGCAGCGCCAGACAGGGTGGATATGGCTACACCTTC. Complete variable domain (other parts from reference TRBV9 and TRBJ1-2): DSGVTQTPKHLITATGQRVTLRCSPRSGDLSVYWYQQSLDQGLQFLIQYYNGEERAKGNILERFSAQQFPDLHSELNLSSLELGDSALYFCASSARQGGYGYTFGSGTRLTVV.

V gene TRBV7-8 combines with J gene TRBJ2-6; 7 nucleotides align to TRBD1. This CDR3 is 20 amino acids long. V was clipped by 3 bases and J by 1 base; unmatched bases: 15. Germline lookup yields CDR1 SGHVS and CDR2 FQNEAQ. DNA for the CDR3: TGTGCCAGCAGCTTGACAGGGCCCTGGGGTATTACGTCTGGGGCCAACGTCCTGACTTTC. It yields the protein CASSLTGPWGITSGANVLTF.

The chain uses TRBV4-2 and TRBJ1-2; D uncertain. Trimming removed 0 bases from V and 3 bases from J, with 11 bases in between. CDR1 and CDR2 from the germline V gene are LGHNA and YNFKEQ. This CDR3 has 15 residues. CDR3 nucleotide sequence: TGTGCCAGCAGCCAAGAACCCAGGCTCGACTATGGCTACACCTTC. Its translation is CASSQEPRLDYGYTF.

The DNA for the CDR3 is TGCGCCAGCAGCCGCAGTAGGGACAGGCCCTACGAGCAGTACTTC. Translation: CASSRSRDRPYEQYF. The chain couples TRBV4-1 to TRBJ2-7, with 8 bases lining up with TRBD1. The CDR3 is made up of 15 amino acids. The junction had 7 bases not matched to a gene; V was cut back by 4 bases and J by 2 bases. From germline, CDR1 is MGHRA and CDR2 YSYEKL.